Listed below are T cell receptor beta chains from one sample, sequenced in a study of vaccination and CD4 T cells after COVID-19. TCRdb re-called the PCR reads through MiXCR, storing one row per CDR3 protein. The data contain about 16,000 distinct CDR3 sequences, around 37% of them singletons. No antigen is known for these receptors. Input material: cultured CD4+ T cells from blood. The receptors were sampled from a human donor with COVID-19. CDR3s include the opening cysteine and the closing phenylalanine or tryptophan. The order of the fields is D gene, clone size, J gene, V gene, CDR3 protein, CDR3 DNA. The D gene is left open where the match is weak. Expanded clones are given a class, and other clones once, few, many or no size at all.

- - TRBJ1-1 TRBV5-1 CASSSQGEGTEAFF TGCGCCAGCAGCTCGCAGGGAGAGGGCACTGAAGCTTTCTTT
- few TRBJ2-2 TRBV7-7 CASSLVSGTGELFF TGTGCTAGCAGCTTAGTTAGCGGAACCGGGGAGCTGTTTTTT
- - TRBJ2-6 TRBV4-3 CASSAQGLSGANVLTF TGCGCCAGCAGCGCACAGGGCCTCTCTGGGGCCAACGTCCTGACTTTC
- - TRBJ1-2 TRBV6-1 CASQGVYGYTF TGTGCCAGCCAAGGGGTCTATGGCTACACCTTC
- - TRBJ1-1 TRBV7-2 CASSITYFTPEAFF TGTGCCAGCAGCATAACCTATTTTACCCCTGAAGCTTTCTTT
- - TRBJ2-7 TRBV20-1 CSARDRAAYEQYF TGCAGTGCTAGAGATCGGGCAGCCTACGAGCAGTACTTC
- - TRBJ2-7 TRBV30 CAGKSLGRPYEQYF TGTGCCGGAAAGAGTCTTGGGAGGCCGTACGAGCAGTACTTC
TRBD1 - TRBJ2-1 TRBV5-1 CASSFRDRGYNEQFF TGCGCCAGCAGCTTCCGGGACAGGGGGTACAATGAGCAGTTCTTC
- few TRBJ2-1 TRBV21-1 CASSARSGTGQRSYNEQFF TGTGCCAGCAGCGCCAGGTCCGGGACAGGGCAACGCTCCTACAATGAGCAGTTCTTC
TRBD1 few TRBJ1-6 TRBV5-6 CASSSLRGQGFNSPLHF TGTGCCAGCAGCTCTCTAAGGGGACAGGGATTTAATTCACCCCTCCACTTT
- - TRBJ2-2 TRBV5-6 CASSFDGQRAWELFF TGTGCCAGCAGCTTCGATGGACAGCGGGCCTGGGAGCTGTTTTTT
TRBD1 - TRBJ1-5 TRBV20-1 CSAPPGGQGQPQHF TGCAGTGCTCCGCCAGGGGGCCAAGGTCAGCCCCAGCATTTT
- few TRBJ1-2 TRBV19 CASSMRDMAYGYTF TGTGCCAGTAGTATGCGGGACATGGCTTATGGCTACACCTTC
TRBD1 - TRBJ1-2 TRBV11-2 CASSRPGTGGGYGYTF TGTGCCAGCAGCCGTCCCGGGACAGGGGGCGGGTATGGCTACACCTTC
TRBD1 few TRBJ2-3 TRBV7-2 CASSSRTGAKATDTQYF TGTGCCAGCAGCTCGCGGACAGGGGCCAAAGCCACAGATACGCAGTATTTT
- few TRBJ1-2 TRBV12-3/TRBV12-4 CASSGTQGHGYTF TGTGCCAGCAGCGGGACGCAGGGACATGGCTACACCTTC
TRBD1 few TRBJ1-2 TRBV12-5 CASAPGQGVYTF TGTGCTAGTGCCCCGGGACAGGGAGTCTACACCTTC
TRBD2 - TRBJ2-1 TRBV5-4 CASSLRAGYNEQFF TGTGCCAGCAGCTTAAGAGCGGGGTACAATGAGCAGTTCTTC
- few TRBJ2-5 TRBV2 CASTRTEQETQYF TGTGCCAGCACTCGGACGGAGCAAGAGACCCAGTACTTC
- - TRBJ1-1 TRBV29-1 CSVDVRNAVAFF TGCAGCGTTGATGTTAGGAATGCCGTAGCTTTCTTT
TRBD1 few TRBJ1-3 TRBV12-3/TRBV12-4 CASSEGAKGNTIYF TGTGCCAGCAGTGAGGGGGCGAAAGGAAACACCATATATTTT
TRBD1 few TRBJ1-5 TRBV2 CASRAGQGRNQPQHF TGTGCCAGCCGCGCCGGACAGGGAAGGAATCAGCCCCAGCATTTT
TRBD2 few TRBJ2-1 TRBV10-3 CAIGDYRNEQFF TGTGCCATCGGGGACTATAGAAATGAGCAGTTCTTC
- - TRBJ2-5 TRBV20-1 CSARVHIGTQYF TGCAGTGCTAGAGTTCACATAGGGACCCAGTACTTC
- - TRBJ1-2 TRBV6-1 CASSKTGDYGYTF TGTGCCAGCAGTAAAACAGGTGACTATGGCTACACCTTC
- - TRBJ1-2 TRBV28 CASIRQGFEGYTF TGTGCCAGCATCCGCCAGGGGTTCGAAGGCTACACCTTC
- few TRBJ1-2 TRBV28 CASSLGAAGYGYTF TGTGCCAGCAGTTTGGGTGCAGCGGGCTATGGCTACACCTTC
TRBD1 - TRBJ2-4 TRBV2 CASMGTGVGKNIQYF TGTGCCAGCATGGGAACAGGGGTGGGCAAAAACATTCAGTACTTC